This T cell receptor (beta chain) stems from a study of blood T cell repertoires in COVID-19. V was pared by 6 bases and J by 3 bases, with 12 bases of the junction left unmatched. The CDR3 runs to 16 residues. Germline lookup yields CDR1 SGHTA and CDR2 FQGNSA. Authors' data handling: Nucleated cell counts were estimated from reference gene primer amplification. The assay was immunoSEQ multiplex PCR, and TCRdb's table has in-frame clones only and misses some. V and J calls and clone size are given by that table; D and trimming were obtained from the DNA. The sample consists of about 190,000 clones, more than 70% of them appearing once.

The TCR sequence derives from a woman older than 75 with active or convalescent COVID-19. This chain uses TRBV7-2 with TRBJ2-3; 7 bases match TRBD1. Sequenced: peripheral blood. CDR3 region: CASRLWTTGSTDTQYF. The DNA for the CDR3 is TGTGCCAGCAGACTATGGACGACAGGGTCGACAGATACGCAGTATTTT. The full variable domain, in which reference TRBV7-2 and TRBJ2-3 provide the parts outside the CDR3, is GAGVSQSPSNKVTEKGKDVELRCDPISGHTALYWYRQSLGQGLEFLIYFQGNSAPDKSGLPSDRFSAERTGGSVSTLTIQRTQQEDSAVYLCASRLWTTGSTDTQYFGPGTRLTVL.